This T cell receptor (beta chain) was recovered during a study of T cells after somatic rescue of genetic block. Clones were sequenced by immunoSEQ multiplex PCR, and TCRdb holds only the in-frame ones, with some missing. The sample includes under 150,000 clones, about 93% seen only once; the top ten take approximately 1.3%. The CDR3 consists of 15 residues. Germline CDR1 MDHEN, CDR2 SYDVKM. V was shortened by 6 bases and J by 7 bases, with 16 bases between the two germline ends. The sequenced material came from peripheral blood mononuclear cells (PBMCs). The receptor was derived from a woman aged 18-35 years. V gene TRBV28 combines with J gene TRBJ1-6; D is perhaps TRBD1 (6 bases). This chain's CDR3 is CASRSQGERNSPLHF. DNA of the CDR3: TGTGCCAGCAGATCACAGGGTGAAAGGAATTCACCCCTCCACTTT.